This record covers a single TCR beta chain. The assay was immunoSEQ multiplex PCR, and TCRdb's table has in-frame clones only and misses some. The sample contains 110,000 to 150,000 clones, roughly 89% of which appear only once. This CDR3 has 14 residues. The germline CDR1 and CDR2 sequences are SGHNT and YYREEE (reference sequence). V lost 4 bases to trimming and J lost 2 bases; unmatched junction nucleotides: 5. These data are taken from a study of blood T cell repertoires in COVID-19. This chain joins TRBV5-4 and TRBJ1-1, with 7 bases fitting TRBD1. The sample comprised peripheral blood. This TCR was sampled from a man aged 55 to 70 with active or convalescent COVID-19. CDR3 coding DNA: TGTGCCAGCAGCAGGGGACAGTCTAACACTGAAGCTTTCTTT. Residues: CASSRGQSNTEAFF.